This T cell receptor beta chain was sequenced during a study of OX40 agonist ivuxolimab in advanced cancers. The CDR3 contains 15 residues. Germline V gene lookup returns CDR1 MNHNY and CDR2 SVGAGI (reference sequence). Trimming cost V 3 bases and J 7 bases; bases outside gene matches: 7. Assay used: immunoSEQ multiplex PCR; TCRdb lists only in-frame clones, some missing. The data show fewer than 100,000 clones, 75% to 90% seen once. General observations from the study: At doses 0.1 to 3.0 mg/kg, CD4+ and CD8+ clones expanded.

Worth noting for this clone: The antigen remains unidentified.

The timepoints at which blood was sampled were baseline, cycle 4 day 1, and cycle 7 day 1. The gene calls are TRBV6-6 and TRBJ2-2; 8 positions match TRBD2. This TCR was sampled from an adult with an advanced solid tumor such as melanoma, head and neck, liver or kidney cancer. Sample: CD4+ or CD8+ T cells sorted from blood, taken in a trial of the OX40 agonist ivuxolimab. CDR3 in DNA: TGTGCCAGCAGTTATCGGACTAGCCTCCTCGGGGAGCTGTTTTTT. It specifies CASSYRTSLLGELFF.